The following is a TCR beta chain sequence with its context. The antigen is not known. At one end the junction does not follow the germline gene, possibly because of a read error. The sample comes from a study of blood T cells in healthy people across ages. About the research overall: There was about one barcoded beta molecule captured by template switching per two T cells. Findings of the study overall: Roughly linearly, TCR beta diversity per million T cells fell as age increased.

It was with a sample-barcoded 5' primer and a J-beta primer mix that a second PCR of roughly 7 to 12 cycles was run. TCRdb reprocessed the 5' RACE reads with MiXCR, giving one entry per CDR3 protein. The sample consists of 650,000 to 1,000,000 distinct CDR3 sequences, 36% of them appearing once. This CDR3 has 12 residues. The germline V gene has CDR1 DFQATT and CDR2 SNEGSKA (reference sequence). This TCR was sampled from a man aged 18 to 30 in good health. The chain joins TRBV20-1 to TRBJ2-4; unclear D gene. The sample taken for sequencing was blood. In DNA form, the CDR3 reads TGTAGTGCTGGCTTGATCGAAAACATTCAGTACTTC. It encodes CSAGLIENIQYF.